This TCR beta chain was sequenced for a study of cytomegalovirus exposure and HLA in healthy donors. 60 Vbeta and 13 Jbeta primers were used in PCR. Some clones are missing from TCRdb's copy, which holds only in-frame ones; the method was immunoSEQ multiplex PCR. The table lists about 140,000 clones, about three quarters of them singletons, with around 15% in the top ten. General observations from the study: In a later analysis, HLA-associated TCR beta chains were more clonally expanded than equally common others. A later analysis reportedly found fewer N-insertions in an Asian-associated ancestry cluster than the approximately 700-donor mean. Reportedly, diagnosis of cytomegalovirus status by the classifier showed high specificity and sensitivity.

As concerns this clone: Its matching antigen is unknown.

Material: PBMCs. This sequence originates from a human donor in good health.

CDR3 nucleotide sequence: TGTGCCAGCAGCTTAGGTGGACTAGCAGTCCATGAGCAGTTCTTC. Encoded protein: CASSLGGLAVHEQFF. The chain carries TRBV7-9 and TRBJ2-1; 8 nucleotides line up with TRBD2. Germline lookup yields CDR1 SEHNR and CDR2 FQNEAQ (reference sequence). Losses at the gene ends were 1 base for V and 8 bases for J; bases not matched to a gene: 7. The CDR3 loop spans 15 amino acids. Filled out from reference TRBV7-9 and TRBJ2-1, the complete variable domain reads DTGVSQNPRHKITKRGQNVTFRCDPISEHNRLYWYRQTLGQGPEFLTYFQNEAQLEKSRLLSDRFSAERPKGSFSTLEIQRTEQGDSAMYLCASSLGGLAVHEQFFGPGTRLTVL.